The 27 T cell receptor beta chains given below trace back to one sample, sequenced in a study of OX40 agonist ivuxolimab in advanced cancers. Produced via immunoSEQ multiplex PCR; TCRdb's table is partial and in-frame only. The sample gives tens of thousands of clones, more than 65% of which show up once; around 4.2% is in the top ten. This specimen consisted of CD4+ or CD8+ T cells sorted from blood, obtained in a trial of the OX40 agonist ivuxolimab. The receptors derive from an adult with an advanced solid tumor such as melanoma, head and neck, liver or kidney cancer.

This clone occurred a few times. The genes are TRBV15 and TRBJ1-1; D remains ambiguous. The germline V gene has CDR1 LNHNV and CDR2 YYDKDF (reference sequence). The CDR3 totals 14 residues. V was clipped by 0 bases and J by 1 base, with 6 bases between them. CDR3 nucleotides: TGTGCCACCAGCAGAGATCCGACGAACACTGAAGCTTTCTTT. Translated, it gives CATSRDPTNTEAFF.

The chain recombines TRBV27 with TRBJ2-7; 8 nucleotides agree with TRBD2. Losses at the gene ends were 2 bases for V and 7 bases for J; bases not matched to a gene: 7. The length of the CDR3 is 14 residues. Looked up from germline, CDR1 is MNHEY and CDR2 is SMNVEV (reference sequence). The CDR3 DNA sequence: TGTGCCAGCAGTTTACGGGGGGGAAGTGGGGAGCAGTACTTC. Its protein is CASSLRGGSGEQYF.

This clone was counted a few times. This chain uses TRBV11-2 with TRBJ2-7, with 7 positions matching TRBD1. The CDR3 consists of 14 residues. The trim removed 4 bases at V and 0 bases at J, leaving 3 bases unmatched. CDR1 is SGHAT, CDR2 FQNNGV, per germline. The DNA of the CDR3 is TGTGCCAGCAGCTGGGGACAGCACTCCTACGAGCAGTACTTC. As protein: CASSWGQHSYEQYF. Combining the CDR3 with reference TRBV11-2 and TRBJ2-7 gives the whole variable domain EAGVAQSPRYKIIEKRQSVAFWCNPISGHATLYWYQQILGQGPKLLIQFQNNGVVDDSQLPKDRFSAERLKGVDSTLKIQPAKLEDSAVYLCASSWGQHSYEQYFGPGTRLTVT.

This clone was detected only once. V usage is TRBV5-4 and J usage is TRBJ2-7; D remains unclear. V was clipped by 4 bases and J by 0 bases, with 11 bases between them. Germline CDR1 is SGHNT and CDR2 is YYREEE (reference sequence). This CDR3 region has 14 residues. The CDR3 DNA follows: TGTGCCAGCAGCGCGCGGTCGAACTCCTACGAGCAGTACTTC. Protein sequence: CASSARSNSYEQYF. The whole variable domain, remainder taken from reference TRBV5-4 and TRBJ2-7, is ETGVTQSPTHLIKTRGQQVTLRCSSQSGHNTVSWYQQALGQGPQFIFQYYREEENGRGNFPPRFSGLQFPNYSSELNVNALELDDSALYLCASSARSNSYEQYFGPGTRLTVT.

This clone was counted once. The chain recombines TRBV4-1 with TRBJ2-5, with D hard to call. V shed 0 bases and J shed 5 bases, with 16 bases lying between them. The CDR3 totals 16 residues. Per the germline V gene, CDR1 is MGHRA and CDR2 is YSYEKL. As DNA, the CDR3 is TGCGCCAGCAGCCAAGAAGCCCATTTTTCGAGGGAGACCCAGTACTTC. This gives the protein CASSQEAHFSRETQYF.

The chain uses TRBV5-6 and TRBJ1-6, with D tentatively TRBD1 (5 bases). Trimming took off 0 bases at V and 9 bases at J, with 13 bases between the two ends. From germline, CDR1 is SGHDT and CDR2 YYEEEE. The length of the CDR3 is 15 residues. The CDR3 DNA follows: TGTGCCAGCAGCTTGGGGGGCGCAGGACCTTCACCCCTCCACTTT. Translation gives CASSLGGAGPSPLHF. The entire variable domain, with the rest obtained from reference TRBV5-6 and TRBJ1-6, is as follows: DAGVTQSPTHLIKTRGQQVTLRCSPKSGHDTVSWYQQALGQGPQFIFQYYEEEERQRGNFPDRFSGHQFPNYSSELNVNALLLGDSALYLCASSLGGAGPSPLHFGNGTRLTVT.

V is TRBV19 and J is TRBJ1-6; D perhaps matches TRBD1 (6 bases). CDR3 length equals 14 residues. The germline V and J ends were trimmed by 6 bases and 7 bases, with 13 bases remaining between them. CDR1 and CDR2 from the germline V gene are LNHDA and SQIVND (reference sequence). For the CDR3, the DNA is TGTGCCAGTAGCTTCCAGGGGACGAATTCACCCCTCCACTTT. Residues: CASSFQGTNSPLHF.

The chain has TRBV4-1 and TRBJ2-3; D not certain. The CDR3 totals 15 residues. The V end lost 0 bases, the J end lost 1 base, and 8 bases lay between the germline ends. Germline lookup yields CDR1 MGHRA and CDR2 YSYEKL. CDR3 residues: CASSQDWVGTDTQYF. CDR3 in DNA: TGCGCCAGCAGCCAAGATTGGGTGGGCACAGATACGCAGTATTTT.

This clone appeared once. This sequence joins TRBV2 and TRBJ2-1; possibly TRBD1 for D (5 bases). The CDR3 is 12 amino acids. With 6 bases removed from V and 9 bases from J, the gap between germline ends came to 12 bases. Germline values: CDR1 SNHLY, CDR2 FYNNEI. For the CDR3, the DNA is TGTGCCAGCAGCTCAGGGTCCCGTGAGCAGTTCTTC. Amino acids: CASSSGSREQFF.

Only one count was recorded for this clone. The V and J genes are TRBV7-6 and TRBJ1-2, with D possibly matching TRBD1 (5 bases). Germline values: CDR1 SGHVS, CDR2 FNYEAQ. V dropped 3 bases and J dropped 6 bases, with 14 bases sitting between them. The CDR3 runs 14 residues. The CDR3 region is CASSLGGWTNGYTF. CDR3 in DNA: TGTGCCAGCAGCTTGGGAGGGTGGACAAATGGCTACACCTTC. The variable domain in full, completed from reference TRBV7-6 and TRBJ1-2, reads GAGVSQSPRYKVTKRGQDVALRCDPISGHVSLYWYRQALGQGPEFLTYFNYEAQQDKSGLPNDRFSAERPEGSISTLTIQRTEQRDSAMYRCASSLGGWTNGYTFGSGTRLTVV.

The V gene is TRBV30, the J gene TRBJ1-1; D call uncertain. Germline V gives CDR1 GTSNPN, CDR2 SVGIG (reference sequence). CDR3 length: 14 amino acids. V lost 0 bases, J lost 11 bases, and 19 bases lay in between. DNA for the CDR3: TGTGCCTGGAGTGTACGGGTTTGGTCCGGAGGGGCTTTCTTT. It encodes CAWSVRVWSGGAFF.

The chain recombines TRBV7-3 with TRBJ2-1, with TRBD2 as a possible D gene (6 bases). Per the germline V gene, CDR1 is SGHTA and CDR2 is FQGTGA. The CDR3 length is 13 residues. With 3 bases removed from V and 7 bases from J, the gap between germline ends came to 10 bases. CDR3 amino acids: CASSLGTPNEQFF. CDR3 sequence (DNA): TGTGCCAGCAGCTTGGGGACTCCAAATGAGCAGTTCTTC.

This chain connects TRBV5-5 to TRBJ1-1; D not resolved. This CDR3 has 15 residues. Trimming pared 0 bases from V and 1 base from J, leaving 10 bases between. Germline-derived CDR1 and CDR2 are SGHKS and YYEKEE (reference sequence). The CDR3 bases are TGTGCCAGCAGCTTGGTTGGAGTCGGGAACACTGAAGCTTTCTTT. Translated: CASSLVGVGNTEAFF.

The V gene is TRBV4-1, the J gene TRBJ2-3; either TRBD1 or TRBD2 may fit D (5 bases each). Between the trimmed V and J ends, which lost 3 bases and 9 bases, there was a span of 22 bases. Germline CDR1 reads MGHRA; CDR2 reads YSYEKL. The CDR3 is made up of 16 amino acids. The CDR3 loop reads CASSHLRGDPGGTQYF. In DNA, the CDR3 is TGCGCCAGCAGCCACCTGAGGGGCGACCCGGGTGGGACGCAGTATTTT.

CDR3 sequence: CASSLSVWQGTSYEQYF. The CDR3 DNA reads as TGTGCCAGCAGCTTATCTGTTTGGCAGGGAACCTCCTACGAGCAGTACTTC. The chain links TRBV7-9 to TRBJ2-7; TRBD1 might be the D (5 bases). The V end lost 2 bases, the J end lost 0 bases, and 17 bases lay between the germline ends. This CDR3 comprises 17 residues. The germline V gene has CDR1 SEHNR and CDR2 FQNEAQ (reference sequence).

V and J are TRBV5-1 and TRBJ2-5; TRBD2 agrees at 11 bases. The length of the CDR3 is 16 residues. V was clipped by 1 base and J by 3 bases; unmatched bases: 5. Looked up from germline, CDR1 is SGHRS and CDR2 is YFSETQ. The CDR3, as DNA: TGCGCCAGCAGCTTGTGGGGGGGACTAGCGGAAGAGACCCAGTACTTC. Its translation: CASSLWGGLAEETQYF.

V and J are TRBV15 and TRBJ2-5, with 9 bases matching TRBD2. The CDR3 totals 16 residues. CDR1 LNHNV and CDR2 YYDKDF come from the germline V gene (reference sequence). Germline trimming cut 0 bases from V and 5 bases from J; bases unmatched to any gene: 7. In DNA, the CDR3 is TGTGCCACCAGCAGAGATATTAGCGGGAGTGGGGAGACCCAGTACTTC. Residues: CATSRDISGSGETQYF. The whole variable domain, filled in from reference TRBV15 and TRBJ2-5, reads DAMVIQNPRYQVTQFGKPVTLSCSQTLNHNVMYWYQQKSSQAPKLLFHYYDKDFNNEADTPDNFQSRRPNTSFCFLDIRSPGLGDTAMYLCATSRDISGSGETQYFGPGTRLLVL.

V usage is TRBV9 and J usage is TRBJ1-5, with TRBD1 matching 7 bases. Trimming cost V 3 bases and J 7 bases; bases outside gene matches: 10. The CDR3 contains 15 residues. Germline-derived CDR1 and CDR2 are SGDLS and YYNGEE. The DNA of the CDR3 is TGTGCCAGCAGCGCCCCTGACAGGGTAAGACAGCCCCAGCATTTT. Translation: CASSAPDRVRQPQHF.

The chain links TRBV11-3 to TRBJ1-3; TRBD1 is a possible D gene (5 bases). Germline CDR1 and CDR2: SGHNT and YENEEA. Trimming left V 5 bases short and J 3 bases short, with 17 bases between. CDR3 size: 16 residues. The CDR3 loop reads CASSRPLTGYGNTIYF. The CDR3 coding sequence is TGTGCCAGCAGCAGACCCTTAACAGGTTATGGAAACACCATATATTTT.

The table lists this clone with a few counts. CDR3 region: CASSYSAQGDEQYF. CDR3 in DNA: TGTGCCAGCAGTTACTCGGCTCAGGGCGACGAGCAGTACTTC. This chain connects TRBV6-5 to TRBJ2-7; D might be TRBD1 (5 bases). This CDR3 contains 14 residues. V shed 0 bases and J shed 5 bases, with 11 bases lying between them. CDR1 is MNHEY and CDR2 is SVGAGI in the germline V gene.

This chain connects TRBV15 to TRBJ2-2; the D is unclear. V was clipped by 3 bases and J by 1 base, with 9 bases between them. Germline V gene sequence: CDR1 LNHNV, CDR2 YYDKDF (reference sequence). The CDR3 loop spans 15 amino acids. In nucleotides, the CDR3 is TGTGCCACCAGCAGGTTCTGGGGGAACACCGGGGAGCTGTTTTTT. Translating it yields CATSRFWGNTGELFF.

This clone was counted many times. The chain uses TRBV2 and TRBJ2-7; 7 bases fit TRBD1. The CDR3 is 14 amino acids. V shed 5 bases, J shed 7 bases, and the junction held 11 bases outside the gene matches. Germline CDR1 is SNHLY and CDR2 is FYNNEI. The CDR3 DNA reads TGTGCCAGCAGTTCCGGGACAGACCTTTCGGAGCAGTACTTC. It yields the protein CASSSGTDLSEQYF. The whole variable domain, filled in from reference TRBV2 and TRBJ2-7, reads EPEVTQTPSHQVTQMGQEVILRCVPISNHLYFYWYRQILGQKVEFLVSFYNNEISEKSEIFDDQFSVERPDGSNFTLKIRSTKLEDSAMYFCASSSGTDLSEQYFGPGTRLTVT.

In this sample, this clone turned up once. This sequence joins TRBV29-1 and TRBJ2-3, with D perhaps matching TRBD2 (6 bases). The CDR3 covers 13 residues. Trimming took 4 bases from V and 1 from J, leaving 9 bases between them. CDR1 and CDR2 (germline): SQVTM, ANQGSEA. The CDR3 sequence: CSVGWGGTDTQYF. In DNA, the CDR3 is TGCAGCGTTGGATGGGGGGGCACAGATACGCAGTATTTT.

The genes are TRBV6-6 and TRBJ2-5, with TRBD2 matching 11 bases. V trimming: 6 bases; J trimming: 3 bases; junction bases outside the gene matches: 9. CDR1 is MNHNY and CDR2 is SVGAGI in the germline V gene (reference sequence). The CDR3 contains 16 residues. This CDR3 is CASSPTLAGGEETQYF. The CDR3 DNA follows: TGTGCCAGCAGCCCGACCCTAGCGGGGGGTGAAGAGACCCAGTACTTC.

The table lists this clone with a few counts. V gene TRBV27 combines with J gene TRBJ1-3, with D tentatively TRBD1 (6 bases). Germline V gives CDR1 MNHEY, CDR2 SMNVEV (reference sequence). With 5 bases removed from V and 1 base from J, the gap between germline ends came to 15 bases. The CDR3 covers 16 residues. The chain's CDR3 is CASSPTPRGSGNTIYF. CDR3 DNA sequence: TGTGCCAGCAGTCCCACCCCCAGGGGATCTGGAAACACCATATATTTT.

The chain is built from TRBV7-2 and TRBJ2-1; no firm D call. The CDR3 length is 13 residues. Germline V gives CDR1 SGHTA, CDR2 FQGNSA. Trimming pared 1 base from V and 7 bases from J, leaving 8 bases between. CDR3: CASSLGPMNEQFF. CDR3 in DNA: TGTGCCAGCAGCTTAGGACCGATGAATGAGCAGTTCTTC.

The V call is TRBV9, the J call TRBJ2-3; 14 bases fit TRBD2. In germline, CDR1 is SGDLS, CDR2 YYNGEE. V gave up 4 bases and J gave up 4 bases; unmatched junction bases: 14. This CDR3 comprises 19 residues. The CDR3 is CASSPGTSGGFTRADTQYF. CDR3 in DNA: TGTGCCAGCAGCCCAGGGACTAGCGGGGGATTTACCCGGGCAGATACGCAGTATTTT.